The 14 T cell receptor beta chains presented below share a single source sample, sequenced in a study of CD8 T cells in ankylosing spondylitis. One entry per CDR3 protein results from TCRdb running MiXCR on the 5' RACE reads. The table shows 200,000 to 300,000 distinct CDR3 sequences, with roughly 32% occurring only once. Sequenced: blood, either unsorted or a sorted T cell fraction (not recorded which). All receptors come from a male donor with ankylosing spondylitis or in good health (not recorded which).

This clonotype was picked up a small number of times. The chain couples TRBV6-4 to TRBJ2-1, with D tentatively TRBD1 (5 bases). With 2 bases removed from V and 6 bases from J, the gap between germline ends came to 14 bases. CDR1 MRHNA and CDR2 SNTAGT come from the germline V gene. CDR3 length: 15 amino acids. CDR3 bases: TGTGCCAGCAGTGACCGACAGACCCCTCTCAATGAGCAGTTCTTC. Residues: CASSDRQTPLNEQFF.

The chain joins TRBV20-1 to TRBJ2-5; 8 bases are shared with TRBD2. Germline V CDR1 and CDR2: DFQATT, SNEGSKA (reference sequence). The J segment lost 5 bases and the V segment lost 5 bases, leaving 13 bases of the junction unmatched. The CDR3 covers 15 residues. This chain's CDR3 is CSAPTAGLGVETQYF. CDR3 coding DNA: TGCAGTGCTCCAACAGCGGGACTAGGGGTTGAGACCCAGTACTTC.

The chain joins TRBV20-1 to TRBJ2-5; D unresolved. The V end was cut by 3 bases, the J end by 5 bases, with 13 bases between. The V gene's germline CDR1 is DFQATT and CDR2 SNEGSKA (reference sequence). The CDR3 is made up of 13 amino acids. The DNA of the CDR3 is TGCAGTGCTAGCGGCGGCAGCTGGGAGACCCAGTACTTC. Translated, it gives CSASGGSWETQYF.

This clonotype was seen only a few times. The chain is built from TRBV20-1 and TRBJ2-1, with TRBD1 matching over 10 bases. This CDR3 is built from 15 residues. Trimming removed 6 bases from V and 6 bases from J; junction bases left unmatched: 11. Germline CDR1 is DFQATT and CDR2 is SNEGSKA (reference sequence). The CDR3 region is CSAQTGTGERNEQFF. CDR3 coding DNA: TGCAGTGCCCAAACCGGGACAGGGGAGCGCAATGAGCAGTTCTTC.

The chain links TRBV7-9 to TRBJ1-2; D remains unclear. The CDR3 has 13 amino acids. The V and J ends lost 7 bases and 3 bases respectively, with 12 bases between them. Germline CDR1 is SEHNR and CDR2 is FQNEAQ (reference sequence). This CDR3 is CASTRGTDYGYTF. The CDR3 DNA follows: TGTGCCAGCACCAGAGGTACGGACTATGGCTACACCTTC.

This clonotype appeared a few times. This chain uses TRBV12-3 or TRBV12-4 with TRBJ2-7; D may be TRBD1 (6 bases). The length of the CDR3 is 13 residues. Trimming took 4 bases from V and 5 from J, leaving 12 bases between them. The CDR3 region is CASSYRVSNEQYF. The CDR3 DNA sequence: TGTGCCAGCAGTTACAGGGTTTCAAACGAGCAGTACTTC.

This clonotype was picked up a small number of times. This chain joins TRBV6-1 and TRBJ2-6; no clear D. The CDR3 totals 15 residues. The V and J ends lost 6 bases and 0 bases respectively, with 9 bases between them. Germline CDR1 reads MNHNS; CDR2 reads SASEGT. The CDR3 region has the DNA TGTGCCAGCAGGACCCTAAGCTCTGGGGCCAACGTCCTGACTTTC. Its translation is CASRTLSSGANVLTF.

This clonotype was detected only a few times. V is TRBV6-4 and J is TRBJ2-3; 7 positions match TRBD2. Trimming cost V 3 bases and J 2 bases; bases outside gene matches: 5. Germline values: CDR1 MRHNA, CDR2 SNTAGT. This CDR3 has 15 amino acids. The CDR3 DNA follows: TGTGCCAGCAGTGATGCGGGACTACCCACAGATACGCAGTATTTT. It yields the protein CASSDAGLPTDTQYF.

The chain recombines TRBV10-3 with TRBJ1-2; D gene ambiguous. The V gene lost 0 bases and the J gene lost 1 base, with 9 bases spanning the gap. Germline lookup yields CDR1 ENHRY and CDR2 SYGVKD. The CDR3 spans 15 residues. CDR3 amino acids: CAISESGHLNYGYTF. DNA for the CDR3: TGTGCCATCAGTGAGTCAGGGCACCTTAACTATGGCTACACCTTC.

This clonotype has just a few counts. The CDR3, as DNA: TGTGCCAGCAACCCCGGGACAGCCCAAGAGACCCAGTACTTC. Translation: CASNPGTAQETQYF. The chain combines TRBV5-5 with TRBJ2-5, with 7 bases lining up with TRBD1. There are 14 residues in the CDR3. Germline V lookup: CDR1 SGHKS, CDR2 YYEKEE (reference sequence). Unmatched junction bases numbered 6, after V lost 6 bases and J lost 1 base.

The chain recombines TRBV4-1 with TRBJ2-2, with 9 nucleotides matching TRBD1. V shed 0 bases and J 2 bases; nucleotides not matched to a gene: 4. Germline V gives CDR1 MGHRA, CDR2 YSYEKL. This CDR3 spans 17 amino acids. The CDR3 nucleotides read TGCGCCAGCAGCCAAGATCGGGGACAGGGTAACACCGGGGAGCTGTTTTTT. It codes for CASSQDRGQGNTGELFF.

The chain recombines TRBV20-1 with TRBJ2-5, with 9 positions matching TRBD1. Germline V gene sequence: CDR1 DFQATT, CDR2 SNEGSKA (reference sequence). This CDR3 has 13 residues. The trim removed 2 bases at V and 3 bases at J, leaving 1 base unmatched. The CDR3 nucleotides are TGCAGTGCTAGACGGGACAGGGAAGAGACCCAGTACTTC. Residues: CSARRDREETQYF.

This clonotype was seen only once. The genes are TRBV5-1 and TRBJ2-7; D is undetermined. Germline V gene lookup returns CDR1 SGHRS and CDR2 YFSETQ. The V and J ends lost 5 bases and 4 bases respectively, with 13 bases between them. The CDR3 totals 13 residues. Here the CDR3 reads CASSYSDGYEQYF. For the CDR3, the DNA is TGCGCCAGCAGTTATAGTGATGGTTACGAGCAGTACTTC.

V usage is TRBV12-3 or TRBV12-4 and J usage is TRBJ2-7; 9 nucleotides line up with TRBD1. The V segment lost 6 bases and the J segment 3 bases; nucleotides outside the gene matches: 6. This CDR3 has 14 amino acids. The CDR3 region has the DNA TGTGCCAGCAGCCCCGGGACAGGGCACTACGAGCAGTACTTC. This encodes CASSPGTGHYEQYF.